Listed below are T cell receptor beta chains from one sample, sequenced in a study of blood T cell repertoires in COVID-19. Some clones are missing from TCRdb's copy, which holds only in-frame ones; the method was immunoSEQ multiplex PCR. The data show around 150,000 clones, with less than 90% seen just once and about 8.1% held by the top ten. What was sequenced was peripheral blood. Source of these receptors: a man younger than 45 with COVID-19, enrolled during active disease. The CDR3 runs from the conserved cysteine through the conserved F or W. Fields, in order: CDR3 length, V gene, CDR3 protein.

>13|TRBV2
CASTPSSGIGYTF
>14|TRBV13
CASSSDRGPDTQYF
>17|TRBV15
CATSTEGEGRARTEAFF
>17|TRBV4-1
CASSQVGGRGSSYEQYF
>18|TRBV7-2
CASSLAPHQREGTGELFF
>13|TRBV11-3
CASSLDWHNEQFF
>13|TRBV2
CASSAGVRGAQYF
>14|TRBV5-4
CASSSREWSYEQYF
>14|TRBV6-5
CASRRGTVGSPLHF
>16|TRBV10-3
CAISGQVLSGANVLTF
>18|TRBV28
CASSPSGGLAGARNEQFF
>15|TRBV2
CASSTQGATNEKLFF
>14|TRBV28
CASSLTGSSDTQYF
>11|TRBV7-6
CASSSRTEAFF
>15|TRBV27
CASRPGGSYNSPLHF
>15|TRBV6-1
CASSERTGNTGELFF
>16|TRBV7-2
CASSPLDRVGYNEQFF
>14|TRBV11-3
CASSLGTVYNEQFF
>14|TRBV30
CAWSIGQGQETQYF
>16|TRBV9
CASSASGGEGTDTQYF
>11|TRBV20-1
CSAPKGDTQYF
>15|TRBV28
CASIMGGARGYEQYF
>18|TRBV10-1
CASSERASAQASTDTQYF
>11|TRBV25-1
CASSERYGYTF
>14|TRBV11-2
CASSRQGSNYGYTF
>13|TRBV28
CASSTTGIGELFF
>12|TRBV12-3/TRBV12-4
CASSLWGAEAFF
>16|TRBV27
CASSSLGLAGINEQYF
>14|TRBV5-1
CASSLAGYYNEQFF
>15|TRBV15
CATSRALTGSTEAFF
>14|TRBV3-1/TRBV3-2
CASSPDGENYEQYF
>12|TRBV12-3/TRBV12-4
CASSRDFNEQFF
>14|TRBV4-1
CASSLTRRGVEAFF
>20|TRBV18
CASSPLFEAGGVRGTDTQYF
>15|TRBV27
CASSPLRAGYNEQFF
>15|TRBV6-1
CASSDPGQGNTEAFF
>13|TRBV6-5
CASSGRAGNTIYF
>15|TRBV5-1
CASSQGGQRQETQYF
>13|TRBV6-5
CASTLPGQTEAFF
>14|TRBV30
CAWSVDSFNQPQHF
>13|TRBV28
CASSNDRGYGYTF
>15|TRBV10-3
CAISESERDTDTQYF
>14|TRBV6-6
CASSYLAGQETQYF
>15|TRBV24-1
CATSDARGLGDTQYF
>13|TRBV6-4
CASSERATDTQYF
>15|TRBV5-5
CASSLDGGANYGYTF
>16|TRBV24-1
CATSGKTSGMDETQYF